This TCR beta chain was found in a study of blood T cell repertoires in COVID-19. As processed by the authors: Estimation of nucleated cell counts was performed using reference gene primer amplification. Assay used: immunoSEQ multiplex PCR; TCRdb lists only in-frame clones, some missing. The V and J calls and the clone size are those of that table, but D and trimming were determined from the DNA. Found here are tens of thousands of clones, approximately 85% of them singletons; the top ten hold 4.5% to 5.5%. The germline gives CDR1 WNHNN, CDR2 SYGVQD (reference sequence). V trimming: 4 bases; J trimming: 4 bases; junction bases outside the gene matches: 8. This CDR3 region has 16 residues.

This receptor was taken from an elderly man with acute or convalescent COVID-19. The sample was peripheral blood. The rearrangement joins TRBV10-1 to TRBJ2-1; 9 bases are a match to TRBD2. CDR3 DNA: TGCGCCAGCAGTGGTTCCAGGCGGGAGGGTTACAATGAGCAGTTCTTC. Protein: CASSGSRREGYNEQFF.